Presented here are 7 T cell receptor beta chains from one specimen sequenced in a study of blood T cell repertoires in COVID-19. Using immunoSEQ multiplex PCR, the repertoire was profiled, and TCRdb retains in-frame clones only, with some absent. The repertoire consists of approximately 350,000 clones, with 75% to 90% occurring once and the leading ten covering around 6%. Sequencing was done on a sample of peripheral blood. These receptors were taken from a woman aged 50 to 60 with COVID-19, enrolled during active disease.

This chain connects TRBV7-9 to TRBJ2-6; 7 nucleotides agree with TRBD1. The ends lost 5 bases at V and 3 bases at J; junction bases unmatched: 7. From germline, CDR1 is SEHNR and CDR2 FQNEAQ (reference sequence). There are 16 residues in the CDR3. CDR3 DNA: TGTGCCAGCAGCGTCTGGACAGGTCGTGGGGCCAACGTCCTGACTTTC. This translates into CASSVWTGRGANVLTF. Using reference TRBV7-9 and TRBJ2-6 for the parts outside the CDR3, the full variable domain is DTGVSQNPRHKITKRGQNVTFRCDPISEHNRLYWYRQTLGQGPEFLTYFQNEAQLEKSRLLSDRFSAERPKGSFSTLEIQRTEQGDSAMYLCASSVWTGRGANVLTFGAGSRLTVL.

The chain couples TRBV29-1 to TRBJ1-2, with D possibly being TRBD1 (6 bases). Germline V gives CDR1 SQVTM, CDR2 ANQGSEA. The CDR3 is made up of 11 amino acids. The CDR3 DNA is TGCGCTGGGGGGGGCGCCTATGGCTACACCTTC. Its protein is CAGGGAYGYTF.

J is TRBJ2-7 and V is TRBV13; TRBD1 matches at 9 bases. Losses at the gene ends were 3 bases for V and 1 base for J; bases not matched to a gene: 1. The CDR3 totals 14 residues. Germline assignment: CDR1 PRHDT and CDR2 FYEKMQ (reference sequence). CDR3 in DNA: TGTGCCAGCAGCTTGGACAGGGGATCCTACGAGCAGTACTTC. This sequence encodes CASSLDRGSYEQYF. Full variable domain (rest looked up from reference TRBV13 and TRBJ2-7): AAGVIQSPRHLIKEKRETATLKCYPIPRHDTVYWYQQGPGQDPQFLISFYEKMQSDKGSIPDRFSAQQFSDYHSELNMSSLELGDSALYFCASSLDRGSYEQYFGPGTRLTVT.

This chain joins TRBV7-8 and TRBJ2-7; D ambiguous. V was clipped by 0 bases and J by 4 bases, with 16 bases between them. The CDR3 is made up of 16 amino acids. CDR1 and CDR2 from the germline V gene are SGHVS and FQNEAQ. The CDR3 loop is CASSLAWVASGYEQYF. CDR3 nucleotides: TGTGCCAGCAGCTTAGCGTGGGTAGCTTCTGGATACGAGCAGTACTTC.

This chain uses TRBV14 with TRBJ1-2; 9 positions match TRBD1. This CDR3 contains 15 residues. With V trimmed by 5 bases and J by 3 bases, 7 bases remained unmatched. Germline V gene sequence: CDR1 SGHDN, CDR2 FVKESK. CDR3 in amino acids: CASSDPGQGHYGYTF. CDR3 DNA: TGTGCCAGCAGCGATCCGGGACAGGGACACTATGGCTACACCTTC.

The chain couples TRBV6-4 to TRBJ1-2, with unresolved D. The V end was cut by 7 bases, the J end by 0 bases, with 9 bases between. This CDR3 spans 13 amino acids. Germline CDR1 is MRHNA and CDR2 is SNTAGT. CDR3 DNA sequence: TGTGCCAGCAAGAGTTCATCTAACTATGGCTACACCTTC. It specifies CASKSSSNYGYTF.

V and J are TRBV2 and TRBJ2-2; 7 bases align to TRBD2. The junction had 5 bases not matched to a gene; V was cut back by 6 bases and J by 1 base. Germline V gene lookup returns CDR1 SNHLY and CDR2 FYNNEI. CDR3 length equals 15 residues. The CDR3 loop is CASSLAELNTGELFF. The CDR3 region has the DNA TGTGCCAGCAGCCTAGCGGAGTTGAACACCGGGGAGCTGTTTTTT.